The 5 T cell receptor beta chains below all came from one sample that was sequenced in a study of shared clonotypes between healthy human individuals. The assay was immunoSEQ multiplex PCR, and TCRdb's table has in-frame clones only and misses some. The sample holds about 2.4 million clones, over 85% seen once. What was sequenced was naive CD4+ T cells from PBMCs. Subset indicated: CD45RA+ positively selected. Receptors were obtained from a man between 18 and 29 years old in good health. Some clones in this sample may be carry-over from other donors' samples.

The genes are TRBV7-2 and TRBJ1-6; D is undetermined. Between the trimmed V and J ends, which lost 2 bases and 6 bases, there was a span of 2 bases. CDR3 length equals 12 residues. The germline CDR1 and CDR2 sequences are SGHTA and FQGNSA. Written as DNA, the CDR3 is TGTGCCAGCAGCTTAAGTAATTCACCCCTCCACTTT. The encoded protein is CASSLSNSPLHF.

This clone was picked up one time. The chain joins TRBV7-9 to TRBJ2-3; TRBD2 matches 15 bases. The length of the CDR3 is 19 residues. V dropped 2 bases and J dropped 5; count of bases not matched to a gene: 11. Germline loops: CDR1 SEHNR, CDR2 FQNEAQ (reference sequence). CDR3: CASSLPSRTSGRALDTQYF. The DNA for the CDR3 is TGTGCCAGCAGCTTACCCTCCCGGACTAGCGGGAGGGCTTTAGATACGCAGTATTTT.

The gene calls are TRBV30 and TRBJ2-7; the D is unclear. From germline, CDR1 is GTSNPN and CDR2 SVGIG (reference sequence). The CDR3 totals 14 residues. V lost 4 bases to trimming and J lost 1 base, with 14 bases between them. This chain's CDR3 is CAWTTSFLSYEQYF. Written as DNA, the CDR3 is TGTGCCTGGACCACGTCATTCCTTTCCTACGAGCAGTACTTC. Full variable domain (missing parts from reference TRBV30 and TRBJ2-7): SQTIHQWPATLVQPVGSPLSLECTVEGTSNPNLYWYRQAAGRGLQLLFYSVGIGQISSEVPQNLSASRPQDRQFILSSKKLLLSDSGFYLCAWTTSFLSYEQYFGPGTRLTVT.

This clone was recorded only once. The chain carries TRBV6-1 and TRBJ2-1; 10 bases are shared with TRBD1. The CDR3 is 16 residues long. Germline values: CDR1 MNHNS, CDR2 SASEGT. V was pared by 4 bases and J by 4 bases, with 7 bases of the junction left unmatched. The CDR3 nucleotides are TGTGCCAGCAGTGCGACAGGGGGCATGATTTACAATGAGCAGTTCTTC. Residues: CASSATGGMIYNEQFF.

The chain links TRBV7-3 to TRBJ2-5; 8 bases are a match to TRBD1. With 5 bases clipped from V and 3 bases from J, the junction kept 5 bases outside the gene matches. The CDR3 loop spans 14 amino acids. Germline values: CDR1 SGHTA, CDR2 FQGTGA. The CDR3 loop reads CASSKQGGEETQYF. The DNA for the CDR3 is TGTGCCAGCAGCAAACAGGGGGGCGAAGAGACCCAGTACTTC.